The entry that follows covers one TCR beta chain sequence. Investigators profiled TCR beta VDJ and CDR3 from genomic DNA template. One entry per CDR3 protein, called by TCRdb with MiXCR from the reads. In the table there are 150,000 to 180,000 distinct CDR3 sequences, roughly 54% of which are singletons. This sample stems from a study of CD8+CD57+ T cells in acquired aplastic anemia. The CDR3 is 15 amino acids. Germline CDR1 is SGHTA and CDR2 is FQGNSA. V shed 2 bases, J shed 4 bases, and the junction held 5 bases outside the gene matches. In patients chosen for sequencing, flow cytometry had shown CD8+CD57+ cell expansion. Untreated patients provided the blood samples, with no therapy given before sampling.

The sequence was obtained from a human donor with aplastic anemia. Input material: sorted CD4+, CD8+, or CD8+CD57+ T cells (not recorded which) from PBMCs. V and J are TRBV7-2 and TRBJ1-2; TRBD1 matches 9 bases. As DNA, the CDR3 is TGTGCCAGCAGCTTAACCCCGGGACAGGGCTATGGCTACACCTTC. It codes for CASSLTPGQGYGYTF.